One T cell receptor (beta chain) is described in this entry. Its antigen remains unidentified. Researchers prepared the TRB cDNA libraries using 5' RACE with UMI labels. After re-calling the 5' RACE reads, TCRdb lists one entry per CDR3 protein, DNA absent. This sample's table reports 130,000 to 150,000 distinct CDR3 sequences. Investigators sorted each CD8+ T cell subset in triplicate, taking under 350,000 cells each time. Those CD8+ T cells considered naive were CD45RO-CCR7+CD27+CD95-. These data are taken from a study of CXCR3-negative and CXCR3-positive naive CD8 T cells. Broader study findings: Naive subsets did not differ in surface CD5, and TRB CDR3 properties served to infer TCR strength. Comparably high diversity was seen in both naive subsets, and much lower diversity in memory CD8+ cells. The TRB CDR3s that CXCR3-positive naive cells carried were more hydrophobic than those of CXCR3-negative naive cells.

Per the germline V gene, CDR1 is SGHVS and CDR2 is FNYEAQ. CDR3 length: 16 amino acids. The chain carries TRBV7-6 and TRBJ1-2; TCRdb calls TRBD1, which cannot be checked without DNA. Material for sequencing was naive CXCR3+ CD8+ T cells from blood. Subset denoted: CD45RO-CCR7+CD27+CD95- naive CD8+ T cells expressing CXCR3 (TNR3+). This clonotype was sampled from a human donor in good health. Some clones in this sample may be carry-over from other donors' samples. CDR3 sequence: CASSLVTGDIMDGYTF. Using reference TRBV7-6 and TRBJ1-2 for the parts outside the CDR3, the full variable domain is GAGVSQSPRYKVTKRGQDVALRCDPISGHVSLYWYRQALGQGPEFLTYFNYEAQQDKSGLPNDRFSAERPEGSISTLTIQRTEQRDSAMYRCASSLVTGDIMDGYTFGSGTRLTVV.